The rows below give T cell receptor beta chains drawn from one sample of a study of blood T cell repertoires in COVID-19. Sequenced by immunoSEQ multiplex PCR; TCRdb stores in-frame clones only, minus some. The table shows hundreds of thousands of clones, with around 92% occurring only once. Sequenced input: peripheral blood. The receptors here all came from a woman between 25 and 40 years old with COVID-19, enrolled during active disease. The CDR3 runs from the conserved cysteine through the conserved F or W. Fields, in order: clone size, V gene, D gene, J gene, CDR3 protein, CDR3 DNA. A D gene is named only where the DNA matches it firmly. Not all rows give a size; the values are once, few, many and, for expanded clones, a class.

-	TRBV2	-	TRBJ2-3	CASSDESSDTQYF	TGTGCCAGCAGTGATGAGAGTTCAGATACGCAGTATTTT
-	TRBV4-1	-	TRBJ1-1	CASSQGVLRSEAFF	TGCGCCAGCAGCCAAGGGGTATTGCGGTCTGAAGCTTTCTTT
-	TRBV5-1	TRBD1	TRBJ1-6	CASSPYGQGLNSPLHF	TGCGCCAGCAGCCCCTACGGACAGGGACTAAATTCACCCCTCCACTTT
-	TRBV29-1	-	TRBJ2-5	CSVEERDKQETQYF	TGCAGCGTTGAAGAACGGGACAAACAAGAGACCCAGTACTTC
-	TRBV10-3	TRBD1	TRBJ1-3	CAISAVRDSGNTIYF	TGTGCCATCAGTGCTGTCAGGGACAGTGGAAACACCATATATTTT
-	TRBV5-6	-	TRBJ1-2	CASSEQGIGGYTF	TGTGCCAGCAGCGAGCAGGGGATTGGTGGCTACACCTTC
-	TRBV5-1	-	TRBJ1-2	CASSLGTIEHYGYTF	TGCGCCAGCAGCTTGGGGACAATAGAGCACTATGGCTACACCTTC
-	TRBV28	-	TRBJ1-6	CASSFSEGYNSPLHF	TGTGCCAGCAGTTTTTCGGAGGGGTATAATTCACCCCTCCACTTT
-	TRBV7-2	-	TRBJ2-1	CASSRNEGLNEQFF	TGTGCCAGCAGCCGCAACGAGGGTCTCAATGAGCAGTTCTTC
-	TRBV9	-	TRBJ2-2	CASSPRGGGLNRGGELFF	TGTGCCAGCAGCCCTCGAGGTGGGGGACTCAACCGGGGCGGGGAGCTGTTTTTT
-	TRBV5-6	-	TRBJ2-7	CASSLAGGYYEQYF	TGTGCCAGCAGCTTGGCCGGGGGTTACTACGAGCAGTACTTC
-	TRBV3-1/TRBV3-2	-	TRBJ2-5	CASSPGLRGETQYF	TGTGCCAGCAGCCCTGGACTCCGCGGAGAGACCCAGTACTTC
-	TRBV3-1/TRBV3-2	-	TRBJ1-4	CASSQEGAVNEKLFF	TGTGCCAGCAGCCAAGAAGGAGCCGTTAATGAAAAACTGTTTTTT
few	TRBV4-3	TRBD1	TRBJ1-6	CASSPATGDNSPLHF	TGCGCCAGCAGCCCAGCAACAGGGGATAATTCACCCCTCCACTTT
-	TRBV2	-	TRBJ2-1	CATRARDFYNEQFF	TGTGCCACCAGGGCCCGGGACTTTTACAATGAGCAGTTCTTC
-	TRBV19	-	TRBJ1-1	CASSIDRSNTEAFF	TGTGCCAGTAGTATAGACAGATCGAACACTGAAGCTTTCTTT
few	TRBV9	-	TRBJ1-3	CASSLTGTSGNTIYF	TGTGCCAGCAGCCTCACCGGGACATCTGGAAACACCATATATTTT
-	TRBV7-9	TRBD2	TRBJ2-1	CASRVGTSGDNEQFF	TGTGCCAGCAGGGTTGGGACTAGCGGGGACAATGAGCAGTTCTTC
-	TRBV6-2/TRBV6-3	TRBD2	TRBJ2-4	CASSKRGTSGGDQYF	TGTGCCAGCAGTAAACGAGGGACTAGCGGAGGAGATCAGTACTTC
-	TRBV10-2	TRBD1	TRBJ1-2	CASSRQGANYGYTF	TGCGCCAGCAGCAGACAGGGGGCGAACTATGGCTACACCTTC
-	TRBV15	TRBD2	TRBJ2-1	CATSRETSGRAFMKFF	TGTGCCACCAGCAGAGAGACTAGCGGGAGGGCCTTTATGAAGTTCTTC